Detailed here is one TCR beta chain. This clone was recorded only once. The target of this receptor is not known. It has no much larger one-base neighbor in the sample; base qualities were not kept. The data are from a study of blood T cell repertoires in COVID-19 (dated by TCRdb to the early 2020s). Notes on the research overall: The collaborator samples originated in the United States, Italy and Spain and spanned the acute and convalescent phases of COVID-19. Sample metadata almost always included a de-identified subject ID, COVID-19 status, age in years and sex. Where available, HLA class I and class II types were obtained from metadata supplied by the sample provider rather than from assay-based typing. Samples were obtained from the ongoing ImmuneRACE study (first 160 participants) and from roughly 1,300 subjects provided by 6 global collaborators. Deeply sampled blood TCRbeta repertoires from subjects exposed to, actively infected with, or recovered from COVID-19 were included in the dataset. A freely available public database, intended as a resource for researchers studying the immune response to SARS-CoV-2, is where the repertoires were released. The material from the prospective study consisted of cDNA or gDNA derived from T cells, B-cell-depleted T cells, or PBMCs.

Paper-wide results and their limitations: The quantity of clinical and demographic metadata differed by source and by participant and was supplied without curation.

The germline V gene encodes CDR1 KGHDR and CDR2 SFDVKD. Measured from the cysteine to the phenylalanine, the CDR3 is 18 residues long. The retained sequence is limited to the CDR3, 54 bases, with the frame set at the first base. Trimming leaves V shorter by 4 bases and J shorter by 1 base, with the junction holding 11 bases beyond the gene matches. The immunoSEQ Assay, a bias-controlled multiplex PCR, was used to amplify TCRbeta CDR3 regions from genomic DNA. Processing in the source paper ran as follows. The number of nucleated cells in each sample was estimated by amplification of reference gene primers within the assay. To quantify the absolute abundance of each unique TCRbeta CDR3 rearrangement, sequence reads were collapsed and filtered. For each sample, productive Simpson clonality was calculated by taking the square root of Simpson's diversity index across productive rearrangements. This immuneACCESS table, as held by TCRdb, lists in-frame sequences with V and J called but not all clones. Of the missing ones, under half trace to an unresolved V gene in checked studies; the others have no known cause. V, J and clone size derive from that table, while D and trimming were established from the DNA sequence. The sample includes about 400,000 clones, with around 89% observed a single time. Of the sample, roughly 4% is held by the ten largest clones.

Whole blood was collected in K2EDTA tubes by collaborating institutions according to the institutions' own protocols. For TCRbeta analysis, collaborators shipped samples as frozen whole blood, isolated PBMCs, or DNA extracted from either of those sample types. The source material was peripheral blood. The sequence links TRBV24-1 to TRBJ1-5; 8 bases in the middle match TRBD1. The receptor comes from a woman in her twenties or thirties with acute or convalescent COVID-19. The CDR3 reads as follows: CATSDHRQGRGSNQPQHF. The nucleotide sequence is TGTGCCACCAGTGACCACCGACAGGGGAGAGGGAGCAATCAGCCCCAGCATTTT.